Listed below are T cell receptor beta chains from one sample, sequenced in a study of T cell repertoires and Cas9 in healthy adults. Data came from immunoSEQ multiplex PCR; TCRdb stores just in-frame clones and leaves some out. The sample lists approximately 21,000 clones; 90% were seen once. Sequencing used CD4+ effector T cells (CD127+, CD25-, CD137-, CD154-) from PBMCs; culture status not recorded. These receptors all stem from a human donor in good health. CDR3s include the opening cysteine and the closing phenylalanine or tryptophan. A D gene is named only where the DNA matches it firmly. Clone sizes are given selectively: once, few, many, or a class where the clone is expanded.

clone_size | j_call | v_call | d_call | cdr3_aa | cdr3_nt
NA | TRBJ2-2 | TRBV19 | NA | CASSIDRAAGELFF | TGTGCCAGTAGTATAGATCGGGCAGCCGGGGAGCTGTTTTTT
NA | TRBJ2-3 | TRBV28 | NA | CASSPNGLHTDTQYF | TGTGCCAGCAGCCCTAACGGCCTCCACACAGATACGCAGTATTTT
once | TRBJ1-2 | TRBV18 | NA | CASSPPQGQLDYGYTF | TGTGCCAGCTCACCACCGCAAGGACAGCTCGACTATGGCTACACCTTC
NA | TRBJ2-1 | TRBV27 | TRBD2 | CASSPRGGGTGYNEQFF | TGTGCCAGCAGCCCCAGGGGCGGGGGGACCGGTTACAATGAGCAGTTCTTC
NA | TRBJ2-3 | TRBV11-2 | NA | CASSLRRYTDTQYF | TGTGCCAGCAGCTTGAGACGCTACACAGATACGCAGTATTTT
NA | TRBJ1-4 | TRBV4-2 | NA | CASSQDFQGEKLFF | TGTGCCAGCAGCCAAGATTTTCAGGGTGAAAAACTGTTTTTT
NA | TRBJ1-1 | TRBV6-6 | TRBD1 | CASSAQTGAGDTEAFF | TGTGCCAGCAGTGCACAGACAGGGGCGGGGGACACTGAAGCTTTCTTT
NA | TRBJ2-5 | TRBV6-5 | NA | CASSYREYQETQYF | TGTGCCAGCAGTTACCGGGAGTACCAAGAGACCCAGTACTTC
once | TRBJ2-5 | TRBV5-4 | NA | CASSLANGETQYF | TGTGCCAGCAGCTTGGCCAATGGAGAGACCCAGTACTTC
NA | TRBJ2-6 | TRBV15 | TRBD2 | CATSSPLPGGHSGANVLTF | TGTGCCACCAGCAGCCCCCTTCCGGGAGGCCACTCTGGGGCCAACGTCCTGACTTTC
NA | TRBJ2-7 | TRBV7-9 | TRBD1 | CASSAGGGGSYEQYF | TGTGCCAGCAGCGCAGGGGGCGGAGGGTCCTACGAGCAGTACTTC
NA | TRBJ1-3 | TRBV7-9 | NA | CASSLAQTGSGNTIYF | TGTGCCAGCAGCTTAGCCCAGACAGGATCTGGAAACACCATATATTTT
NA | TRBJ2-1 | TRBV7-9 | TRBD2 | CASSLGSGLGGNEQFF | TGTGCCAGCAGCTTAGGTTCGGGACTAGGGGGCAATGAGCAGTTCTTC
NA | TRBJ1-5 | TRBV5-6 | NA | CASSPWDTDNQPQHF | TGTGCCAGCAGCCCTTGGGACACGGACAATCAGCCCCAGCATTTT
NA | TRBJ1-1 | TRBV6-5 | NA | CASSLGGPEAFF | TGTGCCAGCAGTCTGGGGGGGCCTGAAGCTTTCTTT
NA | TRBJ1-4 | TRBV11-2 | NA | CASSVRANEKLFF | TGTGCCAGCAGCGTCCGGGCGAATGAAAAACTGTTTTTT
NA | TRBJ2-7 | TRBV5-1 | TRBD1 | CASSFTGTGAGEQYF | TGCGCCAGCAGCTTTACCGGGACAGGGGCTGGGGAGCAGTACTTC
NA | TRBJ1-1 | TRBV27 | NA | CASSPWRQGDTEAFF | TGTGCCAGCAGTCCCTGGCGGCAGGGAGACACTGAAGCTTTCTTT
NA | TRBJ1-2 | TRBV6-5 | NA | CASSYGENYGYTF | TGTGCCAGCAGTTACGGGGAGAACTATGGCTACACCTTC
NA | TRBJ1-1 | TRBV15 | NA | CATSRETDAPNTEAFF | TGTGCCACCAGCAGAGAAACAGACGCACCGAACACTGAAGCTTTCTTT
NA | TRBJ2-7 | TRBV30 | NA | CAWSGVRVHLRVGQYF | TGTGCCTGGAGTGGAGTACGAGTTCACCTACGAGTCGGGCAGTACTTC
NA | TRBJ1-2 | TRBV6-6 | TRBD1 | CASRPRQGDYGYTF | TGTGCCAGCAGGCCCCGACAGGGGGACTATGGCTACACCTTC
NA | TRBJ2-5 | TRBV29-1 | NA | CSVGGETQYF | TGCAGCGTTGGGGGTGAGACCCAGTACTTC
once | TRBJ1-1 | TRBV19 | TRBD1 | CASSTTGFAEAFF | TGTGCCAGTAGCACGACAGGGTTCGCTGAAGCTTTCTTT
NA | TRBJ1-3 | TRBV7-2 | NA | CASSPHTGLLGNTIYF | TGTGCCAGCAGCCCCCACACAGGGCTCCTTGGTAACACCATATATTTT
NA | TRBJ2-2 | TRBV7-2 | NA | CASSFPMGELFF | TGTGCCAGCAGCTTTCCCATGGGGGAGCTGTTTTTT
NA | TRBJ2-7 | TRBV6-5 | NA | CASSYSQRSKYEQYF | TGTGCCAGCAGTTATTCCCAGCGTTCTAAGTACGAGCAGTACTTC
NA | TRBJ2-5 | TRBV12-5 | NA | CASAHGVPQETQYF | TGTGCTAGTGCCCATGGGGTACCCCAAGAGACCCAGTACTTC
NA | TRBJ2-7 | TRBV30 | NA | CAWSVGIGSYEQYF | TGTGCCTGGAGTGTGGGCATTGGATCCTACGAGCAGTACTTC